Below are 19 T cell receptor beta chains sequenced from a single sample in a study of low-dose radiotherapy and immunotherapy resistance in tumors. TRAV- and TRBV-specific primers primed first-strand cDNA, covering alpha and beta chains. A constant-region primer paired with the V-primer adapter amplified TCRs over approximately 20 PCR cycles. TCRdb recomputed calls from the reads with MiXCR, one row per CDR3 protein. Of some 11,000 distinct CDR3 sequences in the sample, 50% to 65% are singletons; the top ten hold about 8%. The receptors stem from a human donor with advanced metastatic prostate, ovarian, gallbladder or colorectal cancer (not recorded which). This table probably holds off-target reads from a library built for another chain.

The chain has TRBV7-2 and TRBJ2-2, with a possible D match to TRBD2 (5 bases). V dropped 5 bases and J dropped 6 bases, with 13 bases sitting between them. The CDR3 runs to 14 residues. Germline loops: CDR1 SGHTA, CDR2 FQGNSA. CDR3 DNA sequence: TGTGCCAGCAGCGGCTCCTCCGGGGCCGGGGAGCTGTTTTTT. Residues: CASSGSSGAGELFF.

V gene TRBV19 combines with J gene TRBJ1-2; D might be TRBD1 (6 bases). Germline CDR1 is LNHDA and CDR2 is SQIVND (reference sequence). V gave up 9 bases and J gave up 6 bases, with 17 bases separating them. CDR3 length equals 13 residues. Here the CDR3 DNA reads TGTGCCAGCACCTACGACAGGTCAAATGGCTACACCTTC. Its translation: CASTYDRSNGYTF.

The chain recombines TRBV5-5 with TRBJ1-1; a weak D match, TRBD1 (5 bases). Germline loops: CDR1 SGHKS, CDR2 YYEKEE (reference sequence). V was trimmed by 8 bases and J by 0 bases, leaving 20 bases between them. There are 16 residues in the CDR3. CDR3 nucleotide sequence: TGTGCCAGTCCTCCGGGACCCAGCCTTATGAACACTGAAGCTTTCTTT. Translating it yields CASPPGPSLMNTEAFF.

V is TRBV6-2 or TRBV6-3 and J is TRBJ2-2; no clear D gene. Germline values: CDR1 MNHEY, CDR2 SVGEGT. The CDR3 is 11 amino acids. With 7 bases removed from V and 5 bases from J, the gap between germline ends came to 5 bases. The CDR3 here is CASIGTGELFF. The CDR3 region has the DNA TGTGCCAGCATAGGGACCGGGGAGCTGTTTTTT.

CDR3 coding DNA: TGTGCCAGCAGCATAGGACTAGCGGACGAATACGAGCAGTACTTC. This translates into CASSIGLADEYEQYF. The chain employs TRBV5-5 and TRBJ2-7; 10 bases match TRBD2. Germline V lookup: CDR1 SGHKS, CDR2 YYEKEE (reference sequence). V shed 4 bases, J shed 4 bases, and the junction held 8 bases outside the gene matches. The CDR3 totals 15 residues.

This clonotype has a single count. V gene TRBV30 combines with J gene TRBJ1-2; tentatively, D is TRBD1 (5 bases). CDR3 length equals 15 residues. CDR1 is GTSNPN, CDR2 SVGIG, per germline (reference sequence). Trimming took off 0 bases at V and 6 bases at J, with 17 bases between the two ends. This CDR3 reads CAWSVGLRGLDGYTF. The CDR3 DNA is TGTGCCTGGAGTGTAGGGTTGCGGGGCTTGGATGGCTACACCTTC.

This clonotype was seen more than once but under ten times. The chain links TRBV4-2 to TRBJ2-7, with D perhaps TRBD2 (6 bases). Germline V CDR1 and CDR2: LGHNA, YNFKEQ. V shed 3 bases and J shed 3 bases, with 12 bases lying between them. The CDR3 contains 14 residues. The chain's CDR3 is CASSHTTGDYEQYF. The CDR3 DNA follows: TGTGCCAGCAGCCACACTACGGGGGACTACGAGCAGTACTTC.

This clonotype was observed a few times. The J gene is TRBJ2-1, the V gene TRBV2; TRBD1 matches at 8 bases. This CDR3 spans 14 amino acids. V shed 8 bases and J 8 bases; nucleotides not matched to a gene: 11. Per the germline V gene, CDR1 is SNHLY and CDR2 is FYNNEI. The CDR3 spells CASARQGYMDEQFF. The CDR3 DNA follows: TGTGCCAGCGCGAGACAGGGGTACATGGATGAGCAGTTCTTC.

In DNA form, the CDR3 reads TGTGCCAGCAGCTTAGGCCGGGGAGAGTCTAACTATGGCTACACCTTC. It yields the protein CASSLGRGESNYGYTF. This sequence joins TRBV7-9 and TRBJ1-2; D is unresolved. V lost 1 base, J lost 0 bases, and 12 bases lay in between. CDR1 is SEHNR and CDR2 is FQNEAQ in the germline V gene (reference sequence). CDR3 length: 16 amino acids.

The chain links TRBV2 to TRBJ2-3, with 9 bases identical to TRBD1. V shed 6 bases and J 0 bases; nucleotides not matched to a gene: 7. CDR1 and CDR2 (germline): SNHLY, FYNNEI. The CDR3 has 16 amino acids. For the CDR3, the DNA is TGTGCCAGCAGCGGACAGGGGCCGATTAGCACAGATACGCAGTATTTT. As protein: CASSGQGPISTDTQYF.

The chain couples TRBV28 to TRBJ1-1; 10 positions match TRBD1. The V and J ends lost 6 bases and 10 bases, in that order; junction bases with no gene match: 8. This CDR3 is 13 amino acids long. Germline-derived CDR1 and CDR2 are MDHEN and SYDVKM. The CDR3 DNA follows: TGTGCCAGCAGCCCCGGGACAGGGGTTGGAGCTTTCTTT. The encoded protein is CASSPGTGVGAFF.

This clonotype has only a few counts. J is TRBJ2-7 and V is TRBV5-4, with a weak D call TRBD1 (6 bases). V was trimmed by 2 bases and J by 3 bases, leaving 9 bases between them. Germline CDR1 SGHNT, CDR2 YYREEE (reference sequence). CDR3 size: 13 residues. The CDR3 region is CASSFKDSYEQYF. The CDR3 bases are TGTGCCAGCAGCTTTAAGGACAGCTACGAGCAGTACTTC. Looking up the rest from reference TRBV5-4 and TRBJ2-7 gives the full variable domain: ETGVTQSPTHLIKTRGQQVTLRCSSQSGHNTVSWYQQALGQGPQFIFQYYREEENGRGNFPPRFSGLQFPNYSSELNVNALELDDSALYLCASSFKDSYEQYFGPGTRLTVT.

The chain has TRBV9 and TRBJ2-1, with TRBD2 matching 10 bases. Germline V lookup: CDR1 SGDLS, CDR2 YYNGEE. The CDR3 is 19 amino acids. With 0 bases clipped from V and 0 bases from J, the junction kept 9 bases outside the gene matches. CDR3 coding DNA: TGTGCCAGCAGCGTAGGTTTAGCGGGAGGTTCCCCCTCCTACAATGAGCAGTTCTTC. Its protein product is CASSVGLAGGSPSYNEQFF.

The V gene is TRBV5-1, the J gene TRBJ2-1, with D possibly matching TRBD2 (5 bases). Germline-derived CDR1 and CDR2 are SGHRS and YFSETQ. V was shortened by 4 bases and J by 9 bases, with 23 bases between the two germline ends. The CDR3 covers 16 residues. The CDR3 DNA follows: TGCGCCAGCAGCGGCCGCGTGGACTCCAATGCAGGTGAGCAGTTCTTC. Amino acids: CASSGRVDSNAGEQFF.

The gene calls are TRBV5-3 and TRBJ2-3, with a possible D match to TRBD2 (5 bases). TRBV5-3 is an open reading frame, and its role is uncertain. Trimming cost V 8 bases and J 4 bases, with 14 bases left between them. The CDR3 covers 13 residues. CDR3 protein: CASSNVGADTQYF. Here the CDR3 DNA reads TGTGCCAGCAGCAACGTCGGGGCAGATACGCAGTATTTT.

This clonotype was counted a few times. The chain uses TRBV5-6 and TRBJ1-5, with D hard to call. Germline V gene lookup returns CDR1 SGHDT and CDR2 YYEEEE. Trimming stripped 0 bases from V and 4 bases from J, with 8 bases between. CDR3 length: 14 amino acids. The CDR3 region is CASSLGQANQPQHF. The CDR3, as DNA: TGTGCCAGCAGCTTGGGTCAGGCGAATCAGCCCCAGCATTTT.

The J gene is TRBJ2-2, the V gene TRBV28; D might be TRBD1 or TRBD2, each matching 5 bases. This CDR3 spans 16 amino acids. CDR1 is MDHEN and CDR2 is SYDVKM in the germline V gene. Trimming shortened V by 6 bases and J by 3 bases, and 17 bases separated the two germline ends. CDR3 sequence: CASSPLSGTYTGELFF. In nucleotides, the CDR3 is TGTGCCAGCAGCCCCCTCAGTGGGACCTACACCGGGGAGCTGTTTTTT.

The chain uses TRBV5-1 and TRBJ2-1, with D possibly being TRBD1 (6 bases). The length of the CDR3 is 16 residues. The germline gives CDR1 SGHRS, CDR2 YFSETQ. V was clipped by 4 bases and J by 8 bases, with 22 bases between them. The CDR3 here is CASSAPGTKLRYEQFF. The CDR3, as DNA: TGCGCCAGCAGCGCCCCAGGGACAAAGCTCCGGTATGAGCAGTTCTTC.

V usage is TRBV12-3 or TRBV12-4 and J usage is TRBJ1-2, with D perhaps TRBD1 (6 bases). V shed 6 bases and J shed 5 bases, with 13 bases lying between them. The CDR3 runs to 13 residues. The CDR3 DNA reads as TGTGCCAGCAGAGCCACAGGGACGTATGGCTACACCTTC. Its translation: CASRATGTYGYTF.